This TCR beta chain was identified in a study of shared clonotypes between healthy human individuals. Study at large: A couple of women and a few men aged 18 to 49 served as donors.

Naive CD8 cells lacked CD45RO, underwent positive selection for CCR7 and left out terminally differentiated effector memory CD45RA+ cells. Findings and limits, study-wide: Non-shared clonotypes had lower generation probabilities than clonotypes shared by all four sorted-subset donors. Naive subsets typically showed greater estimated richness than memory subsets.

Of note for this clone: Its specificity is not known.

Repertoires were generated with immunoSEQ multiplex PCR, while TCRdb's copy carries only in-frame clones and drops some. The sample gives just over 2,000,000 clones, about 95% of which show up once; 0.85% to 1.2% is in the top ten. The CDR3 sequence is 14 residues long. CDR1 is SGHKS and CDR2 is YYEKEE in the germline V gene (reference sequence). V lost 4 bases and J lost 3; bases outside the gene matches: 6. The sequenced material came from naive CD8+ T cells sorted from blood. The receptor's source is a young man in good health. The rearrangement uses TRBV5-5 and TRBJ2-7; 8 bases match TRBD1. The CDR3 DNA reads TGTGCCAGCAGCGTCGGGACAGGTGGCTACGAGCAGTACTTC. Protein product: CASSVGTGGYEQYF.